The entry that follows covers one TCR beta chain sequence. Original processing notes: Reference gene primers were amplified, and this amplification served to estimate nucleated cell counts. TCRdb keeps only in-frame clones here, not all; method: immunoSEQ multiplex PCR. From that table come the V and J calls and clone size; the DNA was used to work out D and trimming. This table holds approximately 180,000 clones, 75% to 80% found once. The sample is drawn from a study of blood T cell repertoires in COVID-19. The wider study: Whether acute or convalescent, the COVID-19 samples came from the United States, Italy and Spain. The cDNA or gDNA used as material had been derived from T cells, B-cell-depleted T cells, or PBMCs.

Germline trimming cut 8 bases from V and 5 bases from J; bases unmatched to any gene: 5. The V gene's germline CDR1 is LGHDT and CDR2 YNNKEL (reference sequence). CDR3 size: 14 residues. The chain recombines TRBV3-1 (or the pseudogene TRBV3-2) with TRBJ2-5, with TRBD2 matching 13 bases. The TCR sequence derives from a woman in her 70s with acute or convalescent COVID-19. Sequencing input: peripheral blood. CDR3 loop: CASGLAGVRETQYF. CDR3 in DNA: TGTGCCAGCGGACTAGCGGGAGTCAGGGAGACCCAGTACTTC.